This entry features one TCR beta chain sequence. Its specificity is not known. This record belongs to a study of T-cell memory formation after mild COVID-19. Study findings and constraints: Clones contracting over day 15 to 85 were CD4/CD8 balanced, with later expanders leaning CD4+. Mainly CM and EM harbored the contracting CD4+ clones; mainly EMRA harbored the CD8+ ones. Memory cells collected pre-infection included some clones that later responded, suggesting cross-reactive memory joined.

Researchers used 5'RACE with constant-segment primers to make TCR alpha and TCR beta cDNA libraries that carry sample barcodes and UMIs. TCRdb processed the 5' RACE reads anew with MiXCR; each CDR3 protein has one entry. The table records 550,000 to 600,000 distinct CDR3 sequences, about a fifth of them present only once. Sequencing was performed on PBMCs or a T cell subset sorted from them (not recorded which). This receptor was identified in an adult woman who had mild COVID-19 (a few samples of this study predate the infection). Cell type and time point are not known.

The CDR3 loop is CATSDWGSEQFF. The CDR3 region has the DNA TGTGCCACCAGTGATTGGGGGAGTGAGCAGTTCTTC. This sequence joins TRBV24-1 and TRBJ2-1; D tentatively fits TRBD1 or TRBD2 (5 bases each). CDR1 KGHDR and CDR2 SFDVKD come from the germline V gene. The CDR3 has 12 amino acids. V shed 2 bases and J shed 9 bases, with 7 bases lying between them.